Below, 31 T cell receptor beta chains from the same sample are listed, as sequenced in a study of T cell responses to AZD1222 COVID-19 vaccine. The protocol was immunoSEQ multiplex PCR, while the TCRdb copy is restricted to in-frame clones and leaves out a portion. The table lists 90,000 to 110,000 clones, roughly nine tenths of them singletons. The starting material was peripheral blood, obtained on day 0 of AZD1222 vaccination. The receptor set was obtained from an adult in good health.

This clone was counted once. The J gene is TRBJ2-7, the V gene TRBV6-5, with 11 bases identical to TRBD1. The V and J ends lost 5 bases and 2 bases, in that order; junction bases with no gene match: 2. Germline values: CDR1 MNHEY, CDR2 SVGAGI. This CDR3 is 14 amino acids long. CDR3 loop: CASSTGQGAYEQYF. The CDR3 DNA reads as TGTGCCAGCAGTACGGGACAGGGGGCCTACGAGCAGTACTTC.

The rearrangement links TRBV30 to TRBJ1-3, with a tentative D call TRBD1 (5 bases). Trimming removed 0 bases from V and 0 bases from J, with 12 bases in between. CDR3 length: 16 residues. The germline CDR1 and CDR2 sequences are GTSNPN and SVGIG (reference sequence). Here the CDR3 reads CAWSVGWGDSGNTIYF. The CDR3 DNA sequence: TGTGCCTGGAGTGTAGGGTGGGGGGACTCTGGAAACACCATATATTTT.

The genes are TRBV5-1 and TRBJ2-7; 7 positions agree with TRBD2. This CDR3 is built from 14 residues. Germline loops: CDR1 SGHRS, CDR2 YFSETQ. The ends lost 4 bases at V and 7 bases at J; junction bases unmatched: 11. CDR3 region: CASSPGLTAGEQYF. In nucleotides, the CDR3 is TGCGCCAGCAGCCCGGGACTAACCGCGGGGGAGCAGTACTTC.

The chain uses TRBV19 and TRBJ1-2; the D gene is possibly TRBD1 (5 bases). The CDR3 runs 14 residues. V was trimmed by 5 bases and J by 3 bases, leaving 13 bases between them. Germline CDR1 is LNHDA and CDR2 is SQIVND (reference sequence). As DNA, the CDR3 is TGTGCCAGTAGTCTTTCAGGGTTTGACTATGGCTACACCTTC. It yields the protein CASSLSGFDYGYTF.

V and J are TRBV3-1 (or the pseudogene TRBV3-2) and TRBJ1-3; tentatively, D is TRBD1 (5 bases). Trimming pared 3 bases from V and 2 bases from J, leaving 11 bases between. Germline CDR1 LGHDT, CDR2 YNNKEL (reference sequence). The CDR3 has 15 residues. The CDR3 DNA sequence: TGTGCCAGCAGCCAGTTAAGGGGAGCTGGAAACACCATATATTTT. It codes for CASSQLRGAGNTIYF.

V and J are TRBV29-1 and TRBJ1-1; D gene uncertain. The CDR3 is 12 residues long. The V end lost 1 base, the J end lost 0 bases, and 3 bases lay between the germline ends. Germline CDR1 and CDR2: SQVTM and ANQGSEA. CDR3 in DNA: TGCAGCGTTGAAGTTCTGAACACTGAAGCTTTCTTT. Translating it yields CSVEVLNTEAFF.

CDR3 DNA sequence: TGTGCCAGCAGTTCCTTACAGGCCTATTCACCCCTCCACTTT. This sequence encodes CASSSLQAYSPLHF. The rearrangement uses TRBV6-2 or TRBV6-3 and TRBJ1-6; D possibly corresponds to TRBD1 (5 bases). The length of the CDR3 is 14 residues. Looked up from germline, CDR1 is MNHEY and CDR2 is SVGEGT. V lost 4 bases, J lost 8 bases, and 12 bases lay in between.

The V call is TRBV7-9, the J call TRBJ2-5; tentatively, D is TRBD1 (6 bases). Germline V gene sequence: CDR1 SEHNR, CDR2 FQNEAQ (reference sequence). The CDR3 loop spans 14 amino acids. The ends were cut back, 3 bases at V and 5 bases at J, with 13 bases in the middle. The CDR3 protein is CASSFTGGRETQYF. The CDR3 region has the DNA TGTGCCAGCAGCTTTACTGGGGGCAGGGAGACCCAGTACTTC.

The V and J genes are TRBV14 and TRBJ2-7; D gene uncertain. Trimming pared 1 base from V and 8 bases from J, leaving 9 bases between. Per the germline V gene, CDR1 is SGHDN and CDR2 is FVKESK. This CDR3 comprises 12 residues. The CDR3 sequence: CASSQGALQQYF. The CDR3 DNA is TGTGCCAGCAGCCAAGGGGCGCTTCAGCAGTACTTC.

This chain uses TRBV18 with TRBJ2-1; TRBD2 matches at 13 bases. The germline gives CDR1 KGHSH, CDR2 LQKENI. Losses at the gene ends were 3 bases for V and 16 bases for J; bases not matched to a gene: 18. The CDR3 extends over 17 amino acids. The CDR3 nucleotides read TGTGCCAGCTCACCTCGCCCAACTAGCGGGGGGGCCGATTTGGATTTCTTC. Amino acids: CASSPRPTSGGADLDFF.

The gene calls are TRBV9 and TRBJ1-1; D ambiguous. CDR3 length: 14 residues. Trimming removed 6 bases at V and 4 bases at J, with 16 bases between. CDR1 and CDR2 (germline): SGDLS, YYNGEE. The CDR3 nucleotides read TGTGCCAGCACCAGAAGGGAGCGAACCACTGAAGCTTTCTTT. Encoded protein: CASTRRERTTEAFF.

J is TRBJ2-2 and V is TRBV3-1 (or the pseudogene TRBV3-2); the match to TRBD1 covers 9 bases. This CDR3 region has 19 residues. Germline V gives CDR1 LGHDT, CDR2 YNNKEL (reference sequence). The ends lost 0 bases at V and 1 base at J; junction bases unmatched: 9. CDR3 sequence (DNA): TGTGCCAGCAGCCAAGAGAGGCTCGGACAGGGGATGAACACCGGGGAGCTGTTTTTT. Amino acid sequence: CASSQERLGQGMNTGELFF.

The chain couples TRBV5-1 to TRBJ2-7, with D unresolved. This CDR3 has 17 residues. Per the germline V gene, CDR1 is SGHRS and CDR2 is YFSETQ. V lost 1 base, J lost 3 bases, and 20 bases lay in between. The CDR3 region is CASSLPGRRDPLYEQYF. The CDR3 DNA sequence: TGCGCCAGCAGCTTGCCCGGAAGGAGAGATCCCCTCTACGAGCAGTACTTC.

The V gene is TRBV7-2, the J gene TRBJ2-2, with D perhaps matching TRBD1 or TRBD2 (5 bases each). Looked up from germline, CDR1 is SGHTA and CDR2 is FQGNSA. The CDR3 covers 14 residues. Trimming removed 4 bases at V and 8 bases at J, with 14 bases between. For the CDR3, the DNA is TGTGCCAGCAGCTCCGGGGCCTGGGGAGGGGAGCTGTTTTTT. Its translation: CASSSGAWGGELFF. The full variable domain, rest sourced from reference TRBV7-2 and TRBJ2-2, is GAGVSQSPSNKVTEKGKDVELRCDPISGHTALYWYRQSLGQGLEFLIYFQGNSAPDKSGLPSDRFSAERTGGSVSTLTIQRTQQEDSAVYLCASSSGAWGGELFFGEGSRLTVL.

The chain recombines TRBV5-1 with TRBJ2-1; 10 bases fit TRBD2. The CDR3 is 16 amino acids. Germline trimming cut 4 bases from V and 7 bases from J; bases unmatched to any gene: 11. The germline gives CDR1 SGHRS, CDR2 YFSETQ. The CDR3 coding sequence is TGCGCCAGCAGCACAACCACAGCGGGAGGGTGGAATGAGCAGTTCTTC. It encodes CASSTTTAGGWNEQFF.

This chain links TRBV20-1 with TRBJ2-3; D uncertain. Trimming took 3 bases from V and 6 from J, leaving 16 bases between them. Germline-derived CDR1 and CDR2 are DFQATT and SNEGSKA (reference sequence). CDR3 length: 14 amino acids. Written as DNA, the CDR3 is TGCAGTGCTAGTGTATTGCCGGAGTCGGATACGCAGTATTTT. Translated: CSASVLPESDTQYF.

The rearrangement joins TRBV29-1 to TRBJ2-1; 11 positions match TRBD1. In germline, CDR1 is SQVTM, CDR2 ANQGSEA. The CDR3 runs 13 residues. The ends lost 7 bases at V and 7 bases at J; junction bases unmatched: 6. The CDR3 sequence: CSAGQGAVNEQFF. The CDR3 DNA sequence: TGCAGCGCCGGACAGGGGGCGGTAAATGAGCAGTTCTTC.

The chain has TRBV7-2 and TRBJ2-3; 9 positions agree with TRBD2. The germline V gene encodes CDR1 SGHTA and CDR2 FQGNSA. The V and J ends lost 5 bases and 2 bases, in that order; junction bases with no gene match: 2. CDR3 length: 14 amino acids. The CDR3 loop is CASSGGGATDTQYF. The CDR3 nucleotides read TGTGCCAGCAGCGGCGGGGGGGCCACAGATACGCAGTATTTT.

The rearrangement links TRBV11-2 to TRBJ1-3; D is uncertain. Trimming stripped 5 bases from V and 4 bases from J, with 9 bases between. The CDR3 is 13 residues long. Germline values: CDR1 SGHAT, CDR2 FQNNGV. The CDR3 nucleotides read TGTGCCAGCAGCGGCCGGGCCGGAAACACCATATATTTT. Its translation is CASSGRAGNTIYF.

The chain uses TRBV18 and TRBJ1-2; no firm D call. Germline-derived CDR1 and CDR2 are KGHSH and LQKENI. The CDR3 runs 15 residues. Trimming stripped 1 base from V and 9 bases from J, with 18 bases between. The CDR3 region has the DNA TGTGCCAGCTCACCACGGCTGGACGGGCTTGAAAGCTACACCTTC. Translation gives CASSPRLDGLESYTF. The entire variable domain, with the rest obtained from reference TRBV18 and TRBJ1-2, is as follows: NAGVMQNPRHLVRRRGQEARLRCSPMKGHSHVYWYRQLPEEGLKFMVYLQKENIIDESGMPKERFSAEFPKEGPSILRIQQVVRGDSAAYFCASSPRLDGLESYTFGSGTRLTVV.

Remarks on this clone: Other nucleotide sequences from this sample produce the same CDR3. The rearrangement joins TRBV4-1 to TRBJ1-5; D gene unclear. This CDR3 is 13 amino acids long. CDR1 MGHRA and CDR2 YSYEKL come from the germline V gene. V gave up 1 base and J gave up 4 bases, with 5 bases separating them. The CDR3 here is CASSQVGNQPQHF. In DNA, the CDR3 is TGCGCCAGCAGCCAAGTGGGTAATCAGCCCCAGCATTTT.

This clone was picked up one time. The genes are TRBV6-2 or TRBV6-3 and TRBJ1-2; D remains unclear. This CDR3 has 15 residues. Germline CDR1 MNHEY, CDR2 SVGEGT. V was cut by 3 bases and J by 5 bases, with 16 bases left in between. This chain's CDR3 is CASSYPYGRLYGYTF. In nucleotides, the CDR3 is TGTGCCAGCAGTTATCCCTATGGACGGCTTTATGGCTACACCTTC.

The V call is TRBV6-5, the J call TRBJ2-5; D is uncertain. Looked up from germline, CDR1 is MNHEY and CDR2 is SVGAGI. Trimming cost V 7 bases and J 0 bases, with 12 bases left between them. The CDR3 consists of 14 residues. CDR3 coding DNA: TGTGCCAGCACTCCGACATCGTACCAAGAGACCCAGTACTTC. Protein: CASTPTSYQETQYF.

This chain joins TRBV30 and TRBJ2-7; weak D call: TRBD1 (6 bases). Between the trimmed V and J ends, which lost 3 bases and 7 bases, there was a span of 10 bases. This CDR3 is built from 11 residues. Germline V gene data show CDR1 as GTSNPN and CDR2 as SVGIG (reference sequence). The CDR3 DNA reads TGTGCCTGGAGCTCCGGGACAGAGCAGTACTTC. Translating it yields CAWSSGTEQYF.

This clone has only one observation. The rearrangement uses TRBV4-1 and TRBJ2-3, with TRBD1 identical over 8 bases. The germline V gene encodes CDR1 MGHRA and CDR2 YSYEKL. This CDR3 spans 15 amino acids. Germline trimming cut 0 bases from V and 4 bases from J; bases unmatched to any gene: 3. CDR3 loop: CASSQDLQGADTQYF. The CDR3 nucleotides read TGCGCCAGCAGCCAAGATTTACAGGGGGCAGATACGCAGTATTTT.

The rearrangement uses TRBV6-5 and TRBJ2-7, with 7 bases identical to TRBD1. The CDR3 runs 15 residues. V lost 6 bases to trimming and J lost 3 bases; unmatched junction nucleotides: 11. Per germline, CDR1 MNHEY and CDR2 SVGAGI. In DNA, the CDR3 is TGTGCCAGCAGAACGGCCCGGGACAGCCACTACGAGCAGTACTTC. This gives the protein CASRTARDSHYEQYF.

The chain employs TRBV19 and TRBJ1-4, with 7 bases fitting TRBD1. Germline lookup yields CDR1 LNHDA and CDR2 SQIVND (reference sequence). Trimming took 4 bases from V and 4 from J; bases not matched to a gene: 3. There are 14 residues in the CDR3. This CDR3 is CASSKDRVNEKLFF. The CDR3 region has the DNA TGTGCCAGTAGTAAAGACAGGGTTAATGAAAAACTGTTTTTT.

Here the CDR3 reads CASSPQASAGNTIYF. CDR3 DNA sequence: TGTGCCAGCAGCCCCCAGGCGTCCGCTGGAAACACCATATATTTT. The chain uses TRBV3-1 (or the pseudogene TRBV3-2) and TRBJ1-3, with D uncertain. The ends were cut back, 4 bases at V and 2 bases at J, with 12 bases in the middle. Germline CDR1 reads LGHDT; CDR2 reads YNNKEL (reference sequence). CDR3 length equals 15 residues.

V and J are TRBV28 and TRBJ2-5; tentatively, D is TRBD1 (5 bases). Trimming stripped 5 bases from V and 7 bases from J, with 17 bases between. The CDR3 loop spans 14 amino acids. Germline CDR1 MDHEN, CDR2 SYDVKM. CDR3 nucleotides: TGTGCCAGCAGTGAGACAGACCCGAATCGGACCCAGTACTTC. Its protein product is CASSETDPNRTQYF.

The chain uses TRBV19 and TRBJ1-2; D gene uncertain. Trimming pared 7 bases from V and 4 bases from J, leaving 13 bases between. The germline CDR1 and CDR2 sequences are LNHDA and SQIVND (reference sequence). The CDR3 length is 13 residues. The CDR3 sequence is CASNRGPTYGYTF. The CDR3 DNA reads as TGTGCCAGTAACCGGGGTCCTACCTATGGCTACACCTTC.

The V and J genes are TRBV9 and TRBJ2-7, with 8 bases identical to TRBD1. The CDR3 extends over 15 amino acids. Germline assignment: CDR1 SGDLS and CDR2 YYNGEE. V gave up 2 bases and J gave up 0 bases; unmatched junction bases: 4. The CDR3 DNA is TGTGCCAGCAGCGTGGGGGACAGGACCTCCTACGAGCAGTACTTC. This codes for CASSVGDRTSYEQYF.